The next 9 T cell receptor delta chains were all read from a single sample in a study of gamma-delta T cells after stem cell transplantation. TCRdb reprocessed the RT-PCR reads through CATT. The data show about 2,500 delta-chain clones, around 30% seen once. Sequencing used gamma-delta T cells. Receptors originate from a human donor. It is not recorded whose cells these are; they may come from a transplant donor.

The CDR3 spells CACDRLHSYEGVHSDVGKLIF. As DNA, the CDR3 is TGTGCCTGTGACCGATTACATTCCTACGAGGGCGTCCATTCTGACGTCGGTAAACTCATCTTT. The rearrangement uses TRDV2 and TRDJ1; 7 nucleotides match TRDD2. The CDR3 runs to 21 residues. The germline V gene encodes CDR1 GEAIGNYY and CDR2 EKD. V was clipped by 3 bases and J by 7 bases; unmatched bases: 31.

This clone was counted between two and nine times. The J gene is TRDJ1, the V gene TRDV2, with D unclear. The V end lost 4 bases, the J end lost 0 bases, and 14 bases lay between the germline ends. This CDR3 is built from 15 residues. The germline V gene encodes CDR1 GEAIGNYY and CDR2 EKD. The CDR3: CACERTNNYTDKLIF. The CDR3 nucleotides read TGTGCCTGTGAACGTACTAACAATTACACCGATAAACTCATCTTT.

A word on this clone: Being one base from a much bigger clone, this may be a read error. The same CDR3 can be traced to other DNA sequences in this sample. The chain has TRDV2 and TRDJ1; no definite D call. The CDR3 runs to 15 residues. In germline, CDR1 is GEAIGNYY, CDR2 EKD. CDR3 loop: CACDTVSLHTDKLIF. CDR3 sequence (DNA): TGTGCCTGTGACACCGTCTCCCTCCACACCGATAAGCTCATCTTT.

On this clone: A far bigger clonotype differs at one base, so this is likely a read error. V and J are TRDV2 and TRDJ1, with 9 positions matching TRDD3. In germline, CDR1 is GEAIGNYY, CDR2 EKD. The CDR3 runs to 15 residues. The CDR3 region has the DNA TGTGCCCGTGACGGACTGGGGGAAGCCACCGATAAACTCATCTTT. Encoded protein: CARDGLGEATDKLIF.

A remark on this clone: A much larger clone sits a single nucleotide away, making a read error possible. The chain uses TRDV2 and TRDJ1, with D tentatively TRDD3 (5 bases). This CDR3 comprises 15 residues. Germline V gives CDR1 GEAIGNYY, CDR2 EKD. V dropped 6 bases and J dropped 4 bases, with 20 bases sitting between them. CDR3 sequence (DNA): TGTGCCTGTCTAAATTTACTGGAGGACCGCGATAAACTCATCTTT. Translation: CACLNLLEDRDKLIF.

This clone was counted between two and nine times. The genes are TRDV2 and TRDJ3; 8 bases fit TRDD3. The CDR3 totals 22 residues. Unmatched junction bases numbered 18, after V lost 3 bases and J lost 0 bases. Germline CDR1 GEAIGNYY, CDR2 EKD. CDR3 sequence (DNA): TGTGCCTGTGACCTCGTTAATACTGGGGGCCCCAAAAGCTCCTGGGACACCCGACAGATGTTTTTC. This encodes CACDLVNTGGPKSSWDTRQMFF.

In the case of this clone: An end of the junction does not agree with germline; a read error may underlie this. The rearrangement links TRDV1 to TRDJ1; TRDD2 agrees at 9 bases. This CDR3 is 21 amino acids long. Germline assignment: CDR1 TSWWSYY and CDR2 QGS. As DNA, the CDR3 is TGTGCTCTTGGGGACCCTGGCCTTCCTACGAGTAGACGGGGCATAACCGCTAAACTCATCTTT. Protein sequence: CALGDPGLPTSRRGITAKLIF.

Details on this clone: A far larger clone is only one base removed, so a read error is likely. This sample also contains other DNA sequences that code for the same CDR3. CDR3 region: CACDTVSTGGEPNTDKLIF. The CDR3, as DNA: TGTGCCTGCGACACCGTCAGTACCGGGGGAGAACCGAACACCGATAAACTCATCTTT. This rearrangement joins TRDV2 to TRDJ1; TRDD3 is a possible D gene (6 bases). Germline CDR1 GEAIGNYY, CDR2 EKD. The CDR3 has 19 amino acids.

This clone came up a few times. The chain uses TRDV1 and TRDJ1; TRDD2 matches at 9 bases. Trimming took 3 bases from V and 3 from J; bases not matched to a gene: 17. Germline V gives CDR1 TSWWSYY, CDR2 QGS. This CDR3 is 19 amino acids long. DNA of the CDR3: TGTGCTCTTGGGGAGGGCCTTCCTACTTATACATACCTCGCCGATAAACTCATCTTT. Encoded protein: CALGEGLPTYTYLADKLIF.